One and the same sample provided the 18 T cell receptor beta chains below, sequenced in a study of shared clonotypes between healthy human individuals. Measured with immunoSEQ multiplex PCR; TCRdb has only the in-frame clones, and not every one. The table lists about 2.1 million clones, just over 90% of them singletons. Terminally differentiated effector memory CD45RA+ cells were left out of the naive CD8 fraction, which was CD45RO-negative and positively selected for CCR7. The sample taken for sequencing was naive CD8+ T cells from PBMCs. These receptors all come from a man aged 18 to 30 in good health. Some clones in this sample may be carry-over from other donors' samples.

This chain joins TRBV27 and TRBJ2-7, with a possible D match to TRBD2 (7 bases). Germline CDR1 reads MNHEY; CDR2 reads SMNVEV (reference sequence). The CDR3 consists of 14 residues. Trimming stripped 7 bases from V and 0 bases from J, with 13 bases between. CDR3: CASTPRGASYEQYF. The CDR3 nucleotides are TGTGCCAGCACTCCACGGGGGGCCTCCTACGAGCAGTACTTC.

V gene TRBV28 combines with J gene TRBJ1-5; no firm D call. The V end lost 5 bases, the J end lost 2 bases, and 13 bases lay between the germline ends. Germline-derived CDR1 and CDR2 are MDHEN and SYDVKM. The CDR3 runs to 15 residues. CDR3 amino acids: CASSPRGSGNQPQHF. The CDR3 region has the DNA TGTGCCAGCAGTCCTCGAGGGAGCGGCAATCAGCCCCAGCATTTT.

The chain links TRBV19 to TRBJ2-7, with a weak D call TRBD1 (7 bases). Germline V gene sequence: CDR1 LNHDA, CDR2 SQIVND (reference sequence). The germline V and J ends were trimmed by 4 bases and 6 bases, with 16 bases remaining between them. The CDR3 extends over 14 amino acids. The CDR3 DNA reads as TGTGCCAGTAGTAAGGTGCGGGACAGTGCCGAGCAGTACTTC. It encodes CASSKVRDSAEQYF.

This clone occurred a few times. The J gene is TRBJ1-5, the V gene TRBV7-3, with TRBD1 identical over 7 bases. The CDR3 contains 14 residues. Germline loops: CDR1 SGHTA, CDR2 FQGTGA. Trimming removed 2 bases from V and 3 bases from J; junction bases left unmatched: 1. The CDR3 spells CASSLGQDNQPQHF. The CDR3 region has the DNA TGTGCCAGCAGCTTAGGACAGGACAATCAGCCCCAGCATTTT. Full variable domain (remainder filled in from reference TRBV7-3 and TRBJ1-5): GAGVSQTPSNKVTEKGKYVELRCDPISGHTALYWYRQSLGQGPEFLIYFQGTGAADDSGLPNDRFFAVRPEGSVSTLKIQRTERGDSAVYLCASSLGQDNQPQHFGDGTRLSIL.

V is TRBV25-1 and J is TRBJ2-3; 8 bases fit TRBD1. Germline assignment: CDR1 MGHDK and CDR2 SYGVNS. V gave up 0 bases and J gave up 6 bases; unmatched junction bases: 8. This CDR3 region has 16 residues. CDR3 sequence reads: CASSEYPQGAGDTQYF. CDR3 coding DNA: TGTGCCAGCAGTGAATATCCCCAGGGGGCTGGGGATACGCAGTATTTT. Using reference TRBV25-1 and TRBJ2-3 for the parts outside the CDR3, the full variable domain is EADIYQTPRYLVIGTGKKITLECSQTMGHDKMYWYQQDPGMELHLIHYSYGVNSTEKGDLSSESTVSRIRTEHFPLTLESARPSHTSQYLCASSEYPQGAGDTQYFGPGTRLTVL.

The genes are TRBV13 and TRBJ2-7; unclear D gene. V was shortened by 0 bases and J by 2 bases, with 8 bases between the two germline ends. The CDR3 has 14 amino acids. Per germline, CDR1 PRHDT and CDR2 FYEKMQ (reference sequence). The CDR3 protein is CASSLGASPYEQYF. As DNA, the CDR3 is TGTGCCAGCAGCTTAGGAGCGTCACCCTACGAGCAGTACTTC.

The chain employs TRBV5-4 and TRBJ2-2; D call uncertain. Germline-derived CDR1 and CDR2 are SGHNT and YYREEE (reference sequence). The CDR3 is 12 residues long. Trimming removed 5 bases from V and 1 base from J, with 3 bases in between. CDR3 in amino acids: CASSQNTGELFF. CDR3 DNA sequence: TGTGCCAGCAGTCAGAACACCGGGGAGCTGTTTTTT.

This sequence joins TRBV7-3 and TRBJ2-7; 13 nucleotides match TRBD2. Germline assignment: CDR1 SGHTA and CDR2 FQGTGA. The CDR3 is 15 amino acids. Unmatched junction bases numbered 6, after V lost 5 bases and J lost 5 bases. The CDR3 DNA sequence: TGTGCCAGCAGCCCAGGACTAGCGGGAGTCGACGAGCAGTACTTC. It specifies CASSPGLAGVDEQYF.

The chain employs TRBV6-1 and TRBJ2-7; D gene ambiguous. CDR1 and CDR2 (germline): MNHNS, SASEGT. This CDR3 contains 13 residues. The V end was cut by 7 bases, the J end by 2 bases, with 12 bases between. The CDR3 reads CASTQGWPYEQYF. DNA of the CDR3: TGTGCCAGCACCCAAGGGTGGCCCTACGAGCAGTACTTC.

This clone was picked up one time. The chain employs TRBV28 and TRBJ2-1; TRBD2 is a possible D gene (5 bases). V lost 5 bases to trimming and J lost 3 bases, with 14 bases between them. CDR3 length: 15 amino acids. Germline CDR1 MDHEN, CDR2 SYDVKM. CDR3 sequence reads: CASSRTSYNYNEQFF. Written as DNA, the CDR3 is TGTGCCAGCAGTAGGACTTCATATAACTACAATGAGCAGTTCTTC.

The V call is TRBV6-4, the J call TRBJ1-4, with D possibly matching TRBD1 (5 bases). The CDR3 spans 13 residues. The germline CDR1 and CDR2 sequences are MRHNA and SNTAGT. Trimming stripped 3 bases from V and 8 bases from J, with 10 bases between. The CDR3 region is CASSEQEGEKLFF. The CDR3 DNA reads as TGTGCCAGCAGTGAACAGGAGGGCGAAAAACTGTTTTTT.

CDR3 DNA: TGTGCCACCTCCCAGGAAGGGAGCACTGAAGCTTTCTTT. Amino acids: CATSQEGSTEAFF. V usage is TRBV15 and J usage is TRBJ1-1; D ambiguous. Per the germline V gene, CDR1 is LNHNV and CDR2 is YYDKDF (reference sequence). The CDR3 is 13 residues long. V was cut by 8 bases and J by 4 bases, with 14 bases left in between. Complete variable domain (other parts from reference TRBV15 and TRBJ1-1): DAMVIQNPRYQVTQFGKPVTLSCSQTLNHNVMYWYQQKSSQAPKLLFHYYDKDFNNEADTPDNFQSRRPNTSFCFLDIRSPGLGDTAMYLCATSQEGSTEAFFGQGTRLTVV.

V and J are TRBV7-9 and TRBJ2-7; perhaps TRBD1 as D (6 bases). The CDR3 length is 14 residues. Trimming took off 7 bases at V and 9 bases at J, with 22 bases between the two ends. Germline V gives CDR1 SEHNR, CDR2 FQNEAQ (reference sequence). The CDR3 reads CASTWTEQTGVQYF. In DNA, the CDR3 is TGTGCCAGCACGTGGACGGAGCAGACAGGCGTGCAGTACTTC.

This clone was counted a single time. The chain employs TRBV2 and TRBJ2-7; 11 bases match TRBD1. This CDR3 contains 15 residues. Trimming cost V 2 bases and J 3 bases; bases outside gene matches: 3. Germline V lookup: CDR1 SNHLY, CDR2 FYNNEI. The CDR3 nucleotides read TGTGCCAGCAGTGAACTGGGGACAGGGGGCTACGAGCAGTACTTC. Translating it yields CASSELGTGGYEQYF.

This chain joins TRBV7-8 and TRBJ2-3; tentative D call: TRBD1 (6 bases). The germline V gene has CDR1 SGHVS and CDR2 FQNEAQ. The germline V and J ends were trimmed by 2 bases and 3 bases, with 12 bases remaining between them. This CDR3 is 15 amino acids long. CDR3 bases: TGTGCCAGCAGCTTAAACTGGGGGCGGACAGATACGCAGTATTTT. Its translation is CASSLNWGRTDTQYF.

As concerns this clone: This sample includes further DNA sequences coding for the same CDR3. J is TRBJ2-7 and V is TRBV27, with 10 bases lining up with TRBD1. The V and J ends lost 3 bases and 3 bases, in that order; junction bases with no gene match: 2. The CDR3 contains 14 residues. CDR1 is MNHEY and CDR2 is SMNVEV in the germline V gene (reference sequence). The CDR3 nucleotides are TGTGCCAGCAGTTTGACAGGGGGCTTCTACGAGCAGTACTTC. The encoded protein is CASSLTGGFYEQYF.

The CDR3 nucleotides are TGTGCCACCACCCCGGACAGGGGGCCGAATCAGCCCCAGCATTTT. Translating gives CATTPDRGPNQPQHF. The rearrangement links TRBV15 to TRBJ1-5; 11 bases are a match to TRBD1. Germline V gene sequence: CDR1 LNHNV, CDR2 YYDKDF (reference sequence). This CDR3 has 15 residues. J was trimmed by 4 bases and V by 7 bases; bases with no gene match: 6. Using reference TRBV15 and TRBJ1-5 for the parts outside the CDR3, the full variable domain is DAMVIQNPRYQVTQFGKPVTLSCSQTLNHNVMYWYQQKSSQAPKLLFHYYDKDFNNEADTPDNFQSRRPNTSFCFLDIRSPGLGDTAMYLCATTPDRGPNQPQHFGDGTRLSIL.

The CDR3 nucleotides read TGCGCCAGCAGCCTCCCCGAACGTTCCTACGAGCAGTACTTC. This sequence encodes CASSLPERSYEQYF. The rearrangement links TRBV4-1 to TRBJ2-7; D uncertain. Germline V gene data show CDR1 as MGHRA and CDR2 as YSYEKL. Trimming removed 4 bases from V and 1 base from J, with 11 bases in between. The CDR3 has 14 amino acids.